The present entry profiles one T cell receptor beta chain with its context. The antigen remains unidentified. Trimming at V came to 5 bases and at J to 6 bases, leaving 11 bases not matched to a gene. This CDR3 comprises 16 residues. Germline V lookup: CDR1 MNHEY, CDR2 SMNVEV (reference sequence). This sample was taken from a study of siplizumab effects on memory and regulatory T cells. Study observations and caveats: Tregs that proliferated in siplizumab cultures did not have their suppressive function confirmed. Unstimulated subsets accounted for the mapping of only a minor share of the clones that were alloreactive.

TCRdb's table, derived via immunoSEQ multiplex PCR, lists solely in-frame clones and lacks some. This table holds around 100,000 clones, approximately 90% found once. The receptor comes from a human donor in good health. Sequenced: CD4+ T cells sorted from blood. The chain has TRBV27 and TRBJ2-3, with 10 nucleotides matching TRBD1. CDR3 nucleotide sequence: TGTGCCAGCAGTGAGACCGGGACAGGGGTTGCGGATACGCAGTATTTT. As protein: CASSETGTGVADTQYF.